The source of this TCR beta chain is a study of T cells after yellow fever vaccination. Germline V lookup: CDR1 SGHNT, CDR2 YYREEE (reference sequence). This CDR3 region has 16 residues. Trimming took 4 bases from V and 3 from J; bases not matched to a gene: 11. TCRdb fed the 5' RACE reads into MiXCR, producing one record per CDR3 protein. The sample lists 200,000 to 300,000 distinct CDR3 sequences; roughly 6.8% were seen once. The sequenced sample was CD4+ T cells sorted from PBMCs, obtained on the day of the yellow fever booster vaccination. This sequence joins TRBV5-4 and TRBJ2-3, with 7 bases fitting TRBD2. The receptor was isolated from a man aged 30 to 39 who received the YFV17D yellow fever vaccine. CDR3 in amino acids: CASSPDRGEGTDTQYF. The CDR3 bases are TGTGCCAGCAGCCCCGACCGTGGGGAGGGAACAGATACGCAGTATTTT.